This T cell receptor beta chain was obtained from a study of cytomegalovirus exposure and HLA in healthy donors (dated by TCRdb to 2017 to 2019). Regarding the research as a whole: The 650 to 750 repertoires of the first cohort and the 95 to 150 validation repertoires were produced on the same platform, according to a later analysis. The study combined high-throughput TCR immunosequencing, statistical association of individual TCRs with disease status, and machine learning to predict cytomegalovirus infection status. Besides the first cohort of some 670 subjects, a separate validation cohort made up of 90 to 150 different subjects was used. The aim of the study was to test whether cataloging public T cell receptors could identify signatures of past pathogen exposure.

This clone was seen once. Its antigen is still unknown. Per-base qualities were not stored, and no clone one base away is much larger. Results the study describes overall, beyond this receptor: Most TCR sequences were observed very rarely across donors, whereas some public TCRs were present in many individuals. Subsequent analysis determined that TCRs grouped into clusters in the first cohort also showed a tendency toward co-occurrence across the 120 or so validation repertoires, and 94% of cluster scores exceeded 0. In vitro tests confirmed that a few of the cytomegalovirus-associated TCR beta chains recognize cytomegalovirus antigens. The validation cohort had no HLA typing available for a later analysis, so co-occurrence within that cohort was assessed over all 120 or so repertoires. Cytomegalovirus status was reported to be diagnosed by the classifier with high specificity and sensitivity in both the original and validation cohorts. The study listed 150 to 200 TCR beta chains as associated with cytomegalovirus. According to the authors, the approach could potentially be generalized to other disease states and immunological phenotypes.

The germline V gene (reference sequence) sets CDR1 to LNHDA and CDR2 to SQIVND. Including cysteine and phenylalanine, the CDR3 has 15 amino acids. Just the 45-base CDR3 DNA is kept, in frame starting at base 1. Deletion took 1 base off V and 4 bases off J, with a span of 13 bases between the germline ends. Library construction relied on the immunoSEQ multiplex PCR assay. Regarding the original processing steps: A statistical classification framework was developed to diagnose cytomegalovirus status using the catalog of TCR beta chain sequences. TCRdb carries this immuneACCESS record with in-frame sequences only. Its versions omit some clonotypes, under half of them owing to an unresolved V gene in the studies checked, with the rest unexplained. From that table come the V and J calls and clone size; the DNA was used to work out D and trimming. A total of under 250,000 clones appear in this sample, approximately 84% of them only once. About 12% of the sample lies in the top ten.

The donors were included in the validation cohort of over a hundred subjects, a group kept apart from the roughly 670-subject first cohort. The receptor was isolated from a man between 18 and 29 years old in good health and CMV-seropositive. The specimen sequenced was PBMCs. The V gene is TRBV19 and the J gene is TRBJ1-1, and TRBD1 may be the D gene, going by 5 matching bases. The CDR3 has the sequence CASSIASGPGTEAFF. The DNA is TGTGCCAGTAGTATAGCCTCAGGGCCGGGCACTGAAGCTTTCTTT.